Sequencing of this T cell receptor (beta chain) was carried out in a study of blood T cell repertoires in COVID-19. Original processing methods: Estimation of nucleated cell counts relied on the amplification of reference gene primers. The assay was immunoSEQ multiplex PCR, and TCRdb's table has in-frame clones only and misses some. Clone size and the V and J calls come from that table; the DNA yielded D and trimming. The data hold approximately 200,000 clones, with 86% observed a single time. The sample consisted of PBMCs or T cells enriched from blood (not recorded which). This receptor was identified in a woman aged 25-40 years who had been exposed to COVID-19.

CDR3 DNA sequence: TGTGCCATCAGCTATACAGGGATCGAAGGCTACACCTTC. This encodes CAISYTGIEGYTF. The chain joins TRBV10-3 to TRBJ1-2, with a weak D call TRBD1 (6 bases). Germline values: CDR1 ENHRY, CDR2 SYGVKD. The CDR3 consists of 13 residues. V was cut by 6 bases and J by 8 bases, with 16 bases left in between.